This is a list of T cell receptor beta chains from one sample in a study of response to subunit inactivated influenza vaccine. TCRdb recomputed calls from the RT-PCR reads with MiXCR, one row per CDR3 protein. Seen here are 750,000 to 850,000 distinct CDR3 sequences, approximately 17% observed once, and the top ten hold around 9.9%. The starting material was PBMCs from blood, obtained more than 4 days after vaccination. Source of these receptors: a man aged 50-59 years who received an inactivated influenza vaccine. Both conserved end residues are part of each CDR3. The size field is filled for only some rows; it gives once, few, many or a size class.

>TRBV20-1|-
CSASDRGLNEKLFF
>TRBV6-2/TRBV6-3|many
CASSYDYTDTQYF
>TRBV12-3/TRBV12-4|few
CASSLQGVGGYNSPLHF
>TRBV10-3|-
CAISDLALAGVSGGELFF
>TRBV6-1|-
CASRPTGSSGNTIYF
>TRBV20-1|few
CSALKASRTAHNEQFF
>TRBV4-3|many
CASSVSVSYNEQFF
>TRBV6-1|-
CASSPLQAYNEQFF
>TRBV5-5|few
CASSLDRGGNTIYF
>TRBV6-2/TRBV6-3|few
CASKRLASSNEQFF
>TRBV12-3/TRBV12-4|-
CASSLGRGFETQYF
>TRBV4-2|-
CASSQREEKNYGYTF
>TRBV15|few
CATSRAGTTVTGELFF
>TRBV12-3/TRBV12-4|few
CASSYGGLTDTQYF
>TRBV7-2|-
CASSLVQAYEQYF
>TRBV12-3/TRBV12-4|many
CASSGTGTYTYNEQFF
>TRBV20-1|-
CSASGTGVAFF
>TRBV29-1|-
CSVEDQGGNGYTF
>TRBV20-1|many
CSAREGGRYGYTF
>TRBV12-3/TRBV12-4|-
CASSLNPGGPFNEQFF
>TRBV10-3|few
CAISEAGGDKTQYF
>TRBV11-2|-
CASSLTPRVQNSPLHF
>TRBV4-1|few
CASSPQKGVNYNEQFF
>TRBV5-6|many
CASSSPHAYEQYF
>TRBV11-2|few
CASSSDALGTGELFF
>TRBV5-1|few
CASSGGTRSEQYF
>TRBV20-1|many
CSASPFANEQFF
>TRBV4-1|many
CASSQVGDTEAFF
>TRBV9|once
CASSVGAGRDTQYF
>TRBV6-5|-
CASRTSAGEQYF
>TRBV4-3|-
CASSQGTGKAFF
>TRBV10-3|-
CAIMAAQGWGYTF
>TRBV12-3/TRBV12-4|many
CASSLRVRRVDQPQHF
>TRBV29-1|-
CSVAGIKNQPQHF
>TRBV9|-
CASSVGGLAGSNTGELFF
>TRBV12-3/TRBV12-4|many
CASSSQDRGQPVYEQYF
>TRBV24-1|-
CATSDPVGGKNNEQFF
>TRBV6-5|-
CASSYSGTGEKLFF
>TRBV20-1|-
CSARPSGTVNTEAFF
>TRBV4-3|few
CASRPRVSTDTQYF
>TRBV12-3/TRBV12-4|few
CASSFLSGTNTGELFF
>TRBV4-2|few
CASSQDNLLLAGATYGDIQYF
>TRBV20-1|few
CSARVGSADEQYF
>TRBV29-1|few
CSVEIQGRTYEQYF
>TRBV7-9|few
CASSLGPFEAFF
>TRBV10-2|-
CASSDLYRGYNEQFF
>TRBV18|few
CASSPPGTSVAREQFF
>TRBV12-3/TRBV12-4|few
CASRTTGINQPQHF
>TRBV6-2/TRBV6-3|many
CASSYRGTYEQYF
>TRBV4-3|few
CASSQGWGQPQHF
>TRBV7-3|-
CASSLNGWGSYEQYF
>TRBV15|many
CATSPGRGQRAQYF
>TRBV7-8|few
CASSAGLASPQQFF
>TRBV6-2/TRBV6-3|-
CASSYDHRASQPQHF
>TRBV5-1|few
CASSLRVRYEQFF